This TCR beta chain was obtained from a study of blood T cell repertoires in COVID-19. Whole-study context: Researchers got acute and convalescent COVID-19 samples from the United States, Italy and Spain. The cDNA or gDNA used as material had been derived from T cells, B-cell-depleted T cells, or PBMCs.

This CDR3 spans 18 amino acids. V lost 1 base to trimming and J lost 3 bases; unmatched junction nucleotides: 14. Germline V gene data show CDR1 as LNHDA and CDR2 as SQIVND (reference sequence). In the original processing: The authors estimated nucleated cell counts from reference gene primer amplification. TCRdb's table, derived via immunoSEQ multiplex PCR, lists solely in-frame clones and lacks some. V, J and clone size were drawn from that table, and D and trimming were deduced from the DNA. The profile shows more than 90,000 clones, about 85% of them singletons. The source of this sequence is a woman in her seventies with active or convalescent COVID-19. This chain connects TRBV19 to TRBJ2-5; 7 bases are shared with TRBD2. Sequenced: peripheral blood. CDR3 amino acids: CASSIGEGEHKEKETQYF. The CDR3, as DNA: TGTGCCAGTAGTATAGGGGAGGGAGAACATAAGGAAAAAGAGACCCAGTACTTC.